The rows below give T cell receptor beta chains drawn from one sample of a study of T cell responses to AZD1222 COVID-19 vaccine. Sequencing was performed with immunoSEQ multiplex PCR; in TCRdb, only in-frame clones are kept and a portion is missing. The sample lists tens of thousands of clones, 80% to 95% occurring once. This specimen consisted of peripheral blood, obtained on day 0 of MenACWY control vaccination. The receptors were sampled from an adult in good health. The CDR3 runs from the conserved cysteine through the conserved F or W. A D gene is named only where the DNA matches it firmly. Clone size is shown for a subset of rows, as once, few, many or a class of expanded clone.

>TRBV24-1|NA|NA|TRBJ2-1
TGTGCCACCAGTGATACGCAAGGTCCGGACAATGAGCAGTTCTTC
CATSDTQGPDNEQFF
>TRBV18|NA|NA|TRBJ1-1
TGTGCCAGCTCACCAGGGGGAGTGGACACTGAAGCTTTCTTT
CASSPGGVDTEAFF
>TRBV6-5|TRBD1|NA|TRBJ1-6
TGTGCCAGCAGATCGACAGGGGGCAAAAATTCACCCCTCCACTTT
CASRSTGGKNSPLHF
>TRBV5-6|NA|NA|TRBJ2-7
TGTGCCAGCAGCTTCCGGGACCCCCCCTACGAGCAGTACTTC
CASSFRDPPYEQYF
>TRBV2|NA|NA|TRBJ1-4
TGTGCCAGCAGTGCTTCACTAGTTGGAAAACTGTTTTTT
CASSASLVGKLFF
>TRBV6-1|TRBD2|NA|TRBJ2-7
TGTGCCAGCAGTGACGGACTAGCGGAAATCTACGAGCAGTACTTC
CASSDGLAEIYEQYF
>TRBV30|NA|once|TRBJ1-2
TGTGCCTGGAGTTATCGGGGTATTAAGGTTGGCTACACCTTC
CAWSYRGIKVGYTF
>TRBV19|NA|NA|TRBJ2-2
TGTGCCAGTAGTATCCTGCAGGGAGTAGCGACCGGGGAGCTGTTTTTT
CASSILQGVATGELFF
>TRBV19|NA|NA|TRBJ1-1
TGTGCCAGTAGCCAGGGACCCTTAGAGGCTTTCTTT
CASSQGPLEAFF
>TRBV3-1/TRBV3-2|NA|NA|TRBJ2-7
TGTGCCAGCAGCCCCCGGAATTTTGACTACGAGCAGTACTTC
CASSPRNFDYEQYF
>TRBV27|NA|NA|TRBJ1-6
TGTGCCAGCAGTTTGGGAGAGAATAATTCACCCCTCCACTTT
CASSLGENNSPLHF
>TRBV4-1|NA|NA|TRBJ1-1
TGCGCCAGCAGCCCCCCAGGGTTCACTGAAGCTTTCTTT
CASSPPGFTEAFF
>TRBV28|TRBD1|NA|TRBJ1-6
TGTGCCAGCAGTCCACTCGACAGGGACGACTCACCCCTCCACTTT
CASSPLDRDDSPLHF
>TRBV2|NA|NA|TRBJ2-3
TGTGCCAGCAGTGAAGTGGATACGCAGTATTTT
CASSEVDTQYF
>TRBV5-1|NA|NA|TRBJ1-1
TGCGCCAGCAGCGGAGACCTGGGGACTGAAGCTTTCTTT
CASSGDLGTEAFF
>TRBV29-1|NA|once|TRBJ1-1
TGCAGCGTTAAAAAAGGACAGCTTGACAGTGAAGCTTTCTTT
CSVKKGQLDSEAFF
>TRBV5-6|NA|once|TRBJ2-2
TGTGCCAGCAACGGAAACACCGGGGAGCTGTTTTTT
CASNGNTGELFF
>TRBV11-3|NA|NA|TRBJ2-5
TGTGCCAGCAGCGATAACCAAGAGACCCAGTACTTC
CASSDNQETQYF
>TRBV9|NA|NA|TRBJ1-6
TGTGCCAGCAGCGGCGGTAGAGGGGCTAATTCACCCCTCCACTTT
CASSGGRGANSPLHF
>TRBV5-5|NA|NA|TRBJ1-1
TGTGCCAGCAGCTTGGGGCAGGGTAAATCTTTCTTT
CASSLGQGKSFF
>TRBV7-9|TRBD1|few|TRBJ2-7
TGTGCCAGCAGCTCGACAGGGGACGAGCAGTACTTC
CASSSTGDEQYF
>TRBV18|NA|NA|TRBJ1-5
TGTGCCAGCTCACCAGGATCCGATGGACCTATTCAGCCCCAGCATTTT
CASSPGSDGPIQPQHF